The 14 T cell receptor beta chains reported below all come from one sample, sequenced in a study of cytomegalovirus exposure and HLA in healthy donors. The PCR employed 60 Vbeta primers together with 13 Jbeta primers. Generated by immunoSEQ multiplex PCR, the TCRdb table keeps only in-frame clones and is missing some. The data contain roughly 120,000 clones, 79% of them seen just once; the ten biggest clones take up 2.5% to 3%. The material sequenced was PBMCs. The receptors originated from a woman aged 18-29 years in good health and CMV-seropositive.

This clone has just one count. The chain recombines TRBV2 with TRBJ2-1; the D gene is possibly TRBD1 (5 bases). The length of the CDR3 is 16 residues. V was clipped by 3 bases and J by 8 bases, with 20 bases between them. Germline-derived CDR1 and CDR2 are SNHLY and FYNNEI. CDR3 coding DNA: TGTGCCAGCAGTGATAGTTTTGGGCAGGGTGGCTATGAGCAGTTCTTC. Protein sequence: CASSDSFGQGGYEQFF.

The rearrangement joins TRBV27 to TRBJ1-2, with TRBD1 matching 7 bases. V was pared by 2 bases and J by 2 bases, with 2 bases of the junction left unmatched. CDR1 is MNHEY and CDR2 is SMNVEV in the germline V gene (reference sequence). The CDR3 consists of 14 residues. CDR3 sequence reads: CASSLIGGNYGYTF. The CDR3 DNA reads TGTGCCAGCAGTTTAATAGGGGGCAACTATGGCTACACCTTC.

V usage is TRBV5-6 and J usage is TRBJ1-2; 8 bases align to TRBD1. The CDR3 extends over 14 amino acids. From germline, CDR1 is SGHDT and CDR2 YYEEEE. With 1 base clipped from V and 4 bases from J, the junction kept 3 bases outside the gene matches. CDR3 amino acids: CASSLFTGGYGYTF. CDR3 nucleotide sequence: TGTGCCAGCAGCTTGTTTACAGGGGGCTATGGCTACACCTTC.

J is TRBJ2-4 and V is TRBV7-8, with D perhaps TRBD1 (5 bases). CDR1 and CDR2 (germline): SGHVS, FQNEAQ. The CDR3 covers 14 residues. Between the trimmed V and J ends, which lost 2 bases and 3 bases, there was a span of 8 bases. CDR3 protein: CASSLRGLKNIQYF. The CDR3 DNA reads as TGTGCCAGCAGCTTAAGGGGCCTCAAAAACATTCAGTACTTC.

This clone was seen only once. This sequence joins TRBV5-1 and TRBJ2-7; 12 bases are shared with TRBD1. The CDR3 contains 16 residues. V lost 0 bases and J lost 5; bases outside the gene matches: 6. Germline lookup yields CDR1 SGHRS and CDR2 YFSETQ. CDR3 nucleotides: TGCGCCAGCAGCTTGGCCTGGGACAGGGGGCTCGACGAGCAGTACTTC. Translated, it gives CASSLAWDRGLDEQYF.

The chain employs TRBV30 and TRBJ2-1; 8 positions match TRBD2. The ends lost 5 bases at V and 0 bases at J; junction bases unmatched: 0. Germline CDR1 reads GTSNPN; CDR2 reads SVGIG (reference sequence). This CDR3 region has 13 residues. As DNA, the CDR3 is TGTGCCTGGCGGGAGGGCTCCTACAATGAGCAGTTCTTC. Its protein product is CAWREGSYNEQFF.

The chain combines TRBV5-1 with TRBJ2-1; D is possibly TRBD2 (5 bases). V shed 3 bases and J shed 10 bases, with 11 bases lying between them. The CDR3 has 12 amino acids. The germline gives CDR1 SGHRS, CDR2 YFSETQ. CDR3 sequence: CASSSERLEQFF. DNA of the CDR3: TGCGCCAGCAGCTCAGAACGACTAGAGCAGTTCTTC.

This sequence joins TRBV7-3 and TRBJ2-7, with 14 bases lining up with TRBD2. The CDR3 has 15 amino acids. Per the germline V gene, CDR1 is SGHTA and CDR2 is FQGTGA. The trim removed 3 bases at V and 7 bases at J, leaving 5 bases unmatched. The CDR3 is CASSFQGLAGDEQYF. The DNA for the CDR3 is TGTGCCAGCAGCTTCCAGGGACTAGCGGGAGATGAGCAGTACTTC.

The CDR3 loop reads CASSMVAGRDTQYF. In DNA, the CDR3 is TGTGCCAGTAGTATGGTAGCGGGAAGAGATACGCAGTATTTT. This rearrangement joins TRBV19 to TRBJ2-3; TRBD2 aligns across 8 bases. After removal of 3 bases from V and 5 bases from J, the junction contained 4 bases not matched to a gene. The CDR3 is 14 amino acids. The germline V gene has CDR1 LNHDA and CDR2 SQIVND (reference sequence).

The genes are TRBV19 and TRBJ1-4; no clear D gene. Trimming cost V 7 bases and J 8 bases, with 20 bases left between them. The germline gives CDR1 LNHDA, CDR2 SQIVND (reference sequence). This CDR3 has 15 residues. The CDR3 coding sequence is TGTGCCAGTAATCCCTCGGGAGTGAAAGGGGAAAAACTGTTTTTT. Protein product: CASNPSGVKGEKLFF.

V usage is TRBV9 and J usage is TRBJ1-1, with D possibly being TRBD1 (6 bases). Looked up from germline, CDR1 is SGDLS and CDR2 is YYNGEE. V lost 0 bases and J 7 bases, leaving 19 bases between the germline ends. CDR3 length: 16 amino acids. CDR3 DNA: TGTGCCAGCAGCGTAGCCCCATCGGGGGGCGAGGGTGAAGCTTTCTTT. Residues: CASSVAPSGGEGEAFF.

V usage is TRBV5-4 and J usage is TRBJ1-1; TRBD1 might be the D (5 bases). The CDR3 spans 15 residues. Germline CDR1 is SGHNT and CDR2 is YYREEE (reference sequence). With 0 bases removed from V and 4 bases from J, the gap between germline ends came to 13 bases. CDR3 protein: CASSLGGTGGTEAFF. The CDR3 DNA follows: TGTGCCAGCAGCTTGGGGGGCACGGGTGGCACTGAAGCTTTCTTT.

A few counts support this clone. V gene TRBV7-3 combines with J gene TRBJ2-1; 8 bases align to TRBD1. This CDR3 comprises 13 residues. J gave up 7 bases and V 5 bases, and 4 bases lay outside the gene matches. The germline V gene encodes CDR1 SGHTA and CDR2 FQGTGA. The CDR3 DNA sequence: TGTGCCAGCAGCCCAACAGGGGGGAATGAGCAGTTCTTC. Translated: CASSPTGGNEQFF.

The rearrangement links TRBV27 to TRBJ2-7, with 10 nucleotides matching TRBD1. From germline, CDR1 is MNHEY and CDR2 SMNVEV (reference sequence). J was trimmed by 6 bases and V by 6 bases; bases with no gene match: 11. This CDR3 is 15 amino acids long. The CDR3 here is CASSPPGTGVREQYF. The CDR3 DNA follows: TGTGCCAGCAGCCCACCAGGGACAGGGGTCCGCGAGCAGTACTTC.